The rows below give T cell receptor beta chains drawn from one sample of a study of T-cell memory formation after mild COVID-19. TCRdb used MiXCR to reprocess the 5' RACE reads, holding one entry per CDR3 protein. The table records just under 350,000 distinct CDR3 sequences, over 10% of them present only once. Sequencing used PBMCs or a T cell subset sorted from them (not recorded which). The source is a man aged 18 to 30 who had mild COVID-19 (a few samples of this study predate the infection). Cell type and time point are not known. CDR3s include the opening cysteine and the closing phenylalanine or tryptophan. Only some rows state a clone size, as once, few, many or a class for expanded clones.

abundance: few; v_gene: TRBV4-2; j_gene: TRBJ1-6; CDR3aa: CASSQESRGWYSPLHF
abundance: few; v_gene: TRBV5-1; j_gene: TRBJ2-1; CDR3aa: CASSLRNPRDEQFF
abundance: few; v_gene: TRBV7-9; j_gene: TRBJ1-1; CDR3aa: CASSDNRFTEAFF
abundance: few; v_gene: TRBV12-3/TRBV12-4; j_gene: TRBJ1-1; CDR3aa: CASSLWGSVNTEAFF
abundance: few; v_gene: TRBV9; j_gene: TRBJ1-2; CDR3aa: CASSPGTGTIYGYTF
abundance: .; v_gene: TRBV11-2; j_gene: TRBJ2-7; CDR3aa: CASRGLAGALSYEQYF
abundance: .; v_gene: TRBV7-9; j_gene: TRBJ2-5; CDR3aa: CASSLGGAVETQYF
abundance: few; v_gene: TRBV4-1; j_gene: TRBJ1-1; CDR3aa: CASSQDSYTEAFF
abundance: .; v_gene: TRBV7-2; j_gene: TRBJ1-2; CDR3aa: CASSTNAGISRGYTF
abundance: few; v_gene: TRBV7-2; j_gene: TRBJ2-3; CDR3aa: CASSSYADTQYF
abundance: .; v_gene: TRBV20-1; j_gene: TRBJ2-7; CDR3aa: CSAVIGGSYEQYF
abundance: .; v_gene: TRBV6-2/TRBV6-3; j_gene: TRBJ2-5; CDR3aa: CASSSGLAGGDETQYF
abundance: .; v_gene: TRBV3-1; j_gene: TRBJ2-5; CDR3aa: CASSLPWTGHGETQYF
abundance: few; v_gene: TRBV9; j_gene: TRBJ2-3; CDR3aa: CASSVRPTSGGQVDTQYF
abundance: .; v_gene: TRBV6-5; j_gene: TRBJ2-1; CDR3aa: CASRIGGVSSYNEQFF
abundance: once; v_gene: TRBV6-2/TRBV6-3; j_gene: TRBJ2-5; CDR3aa: CASRPGEIFGETQYF
abundance: .; v_gene: TRBV3-1; j_gene: TRBJ2-5; CDR3aa: CASSQIAGAQETQYF
abundance: few; v_gene: TRBV29-1; j_gene: TRBJ2-1; CDR3aa: CSVDRVDEQFF
abundance: .; v_gene: TRBV11-2; j_gene: TRBJ2-3; CDR3aa: CASSLGGAGGYTDTQYF
abundance: .; v_gene: TRBV20-1; j_gene: TRBJ2-3; CDR3aa: CSAREPSGSTDTQYF
abundance: once; v_gene: TRBV3-1; j_gene: TRBJ2-5; CDR3aa: CASSQDMTGETQYF
abundance: few; v_gene: TRBV6-5; j_gene: TRBJ1-6; CDR3aa: CASSRRPQLILVSPLHF
abundance: few; v_gene: TRBV4-3; j_gene: TRBJ2-2; CDR3aa: CASSQDLAGGFGELFF
abundance: .; v_gene: TRBV11-2; j_gene: TRBJ1-2; CDR3aa: CASSLDGGTGPYGYTF
abundance: .; v_gene: TRBV20-1; j_gene: TRBJ1-1; CDR3aa: CSAREGQGKNTEAFF
abundance: many; v_gene: TRBV7-2; j_gene: TRBJ1-3; CDR3aa: CASSVTGPPGNTIYF
abundance: many; v_gene: TRBV5-4; j_gene: TRBJ2-1; CDR3aa: CASSETSGGENEQFF
abundance: many; v_gene: TRBV3-1; j_gene: TRBJ2-1; CDR3aa: CASSSSDRGNEQFF
abundance: few; v_gene: TRBV6-1; j_gene: TRBJ1-5; CDR3aa: CASREREQRHQPQHF
abundance: .; v_gene: TRBV6-6; j_gene: TRBJ2-6; CDR3aa: CATAPIQGRGANVLTF
abundance: few; v_gene: TRBV7-9; j_gene: TRBJ1-4; CDR3aa: CASSLQPDSNEKLFF
abundance: .; v_gene: TRBV5-6; j_gene: TRBJ2-3; CDR3aa: CASSQKLQGGQRGDTQYF
abundance: few; v_gene: TRBV10-3; j_gene: TRBJ1-2; CDR3aa: CAISRLDSNPSYGYTF